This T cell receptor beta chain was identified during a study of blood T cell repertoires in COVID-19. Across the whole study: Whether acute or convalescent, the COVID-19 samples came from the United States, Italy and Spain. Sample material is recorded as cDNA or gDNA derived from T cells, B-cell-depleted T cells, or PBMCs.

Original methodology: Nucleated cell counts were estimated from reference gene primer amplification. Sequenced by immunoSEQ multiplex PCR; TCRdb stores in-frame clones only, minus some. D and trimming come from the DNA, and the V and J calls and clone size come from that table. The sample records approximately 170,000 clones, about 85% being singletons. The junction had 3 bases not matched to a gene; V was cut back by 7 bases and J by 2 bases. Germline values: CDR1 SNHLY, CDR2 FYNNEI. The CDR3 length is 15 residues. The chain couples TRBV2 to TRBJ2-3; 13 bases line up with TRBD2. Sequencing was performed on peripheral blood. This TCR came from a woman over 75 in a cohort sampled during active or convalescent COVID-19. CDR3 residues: CASKLAGGNTDTQYF. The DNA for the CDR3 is TGTGCCAGCAAACTAGCGGGGGGGAACACAGATACGCAGTATTTT.